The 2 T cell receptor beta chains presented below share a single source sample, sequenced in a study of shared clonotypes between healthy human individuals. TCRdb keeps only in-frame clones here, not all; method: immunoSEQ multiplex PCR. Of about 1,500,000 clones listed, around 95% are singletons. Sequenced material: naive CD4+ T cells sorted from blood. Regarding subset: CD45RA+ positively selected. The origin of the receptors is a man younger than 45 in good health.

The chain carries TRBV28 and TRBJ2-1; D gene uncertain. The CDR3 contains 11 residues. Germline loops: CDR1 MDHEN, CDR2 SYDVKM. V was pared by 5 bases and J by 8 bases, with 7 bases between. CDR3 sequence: CASSPHDEQFF. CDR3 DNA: TGTGCCAGCAGTCCCCACGATGAGCAGTTCTTC. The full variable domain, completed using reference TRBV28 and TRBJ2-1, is DVKVTQSSRYLVKRTGEKVFLECVQDMDHENMFWYRQDPGLGLRLIYFSYDVKMKEKGDIPEGYSVSREKKERFSLILESASTNQTSMYLCASSPHDEQFFGPGTRLTVL.

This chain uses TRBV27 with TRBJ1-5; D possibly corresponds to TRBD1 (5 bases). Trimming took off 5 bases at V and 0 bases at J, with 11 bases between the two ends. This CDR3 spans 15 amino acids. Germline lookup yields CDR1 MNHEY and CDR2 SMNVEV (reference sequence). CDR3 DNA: TGTGCCAGCAGTCCCCGGACACTTAGCAATCAGCCCCAGCATTTT. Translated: CASSPRTLSNQPQHF.